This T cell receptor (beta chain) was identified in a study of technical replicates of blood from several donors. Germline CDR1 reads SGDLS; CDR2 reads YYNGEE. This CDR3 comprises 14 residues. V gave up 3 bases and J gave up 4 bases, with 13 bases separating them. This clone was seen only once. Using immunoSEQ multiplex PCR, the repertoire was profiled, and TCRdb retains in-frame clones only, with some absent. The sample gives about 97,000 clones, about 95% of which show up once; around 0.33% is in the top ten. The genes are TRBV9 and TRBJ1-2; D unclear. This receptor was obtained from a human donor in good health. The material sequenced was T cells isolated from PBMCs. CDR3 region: CASSEQEVPYGYTF. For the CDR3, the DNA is TGTGCCAGCAGCGAGCAGGAGGTCCCCTATGGCTACACCTTC.